This passage covers 22 T cell receptor beta chains from one sample sequenced in a study of early T cells in non-severe SARS-CoV-2 infection (dated by TCRdb to the early 2020s). Library creation used 5' RACE. Sequencing relied on a NextSeq 500. TCRdb took the public reads, trimmed them with fastp at Q25, ran MiXCR for clone calling and kept in-frame beta chains. Records with the same CDR3 protein are collapsed into one entry carrying the most frequent genes and DNA. The sample includes more than 50,000 distinct CDR3 sequences, with less than 15% observed a single time. The leading ten clones occupy around a tenth of the sample. This sample comprised whole blood, obtained at baseline. Receptors were obtained from an adult who was a healthcare worker with PCR-confirmed SARS-CoV-2 infection or an uninfected control (not recorded which).

This clonotype was observed at least ten times. J is TRBJ2-1 and V is TRBV14, with D uncertain. Germline CDR1 reads SGHDN; CDR2 reads FVKESK. Deletions cut 3 bases from V and 8 bases from J, with 20 bases between. The CDR3 spans 16 residues. The CDR3 coding sequence is TGTGCCAGCAGCCAGTTTTCCGGGTTCTCAGGCGATGAGCAGTTCTTC. Encoded protein: CASSQFSGFSGDEQFF.

This clonotype has more than one count but fewer than ten. The chain recombines TRBV5-1 with TRBJ2-7; D is perhaps TRBD2 (6 bases). V was trimmed by 5 bases and J by 4 bases, leaving 13 bases between them. Germline CDR1 reads SGHRS; CDR2 reads YFSETQ. The CDR3 has 13 residues. CDR3 DNA: TGCGCCAGCAGAGTTAGTAGCGGTTACGAGCAGTACTTC. Amino acid sequence: CASRVSSGYEQYF.

The rearrangement joins TRBV2 to TRBJ2-7, with D unresolved. The ends were cut back, 7 bases at V and 7 bases at J, with 14 bases in the middle. Germline V lookup: CDR1 SNHLY, CDR2 FYNNEI. The CDR3 is 12 amino acids. The CDR3 region is CASTPGPAEQYF. The CDR3 DNA is TGTGCCAGCACCCCGGGCCCTGCTGAGCAGTACTTC.

This clonotype was picked up a small number of times. The chain recombines TRBV6-2 or TRBV6-3 with TRBJ2-7, with 9 bases aligning to TRBD2. Unmatched junction bases numbered 10, after V lost 4 bases and J lost 3 bases. The germline gives CDR1 MNHEY, CDR2 SVGEGT. This CDR3 contains 16 residues. In nucleotides, the CDR3 is TGTGCCAGCAGTTCGCTCAGCGGGAGGCTAGACTACGAGCAGTACTTC. It codes for CASSSLSGRLDYEQYF.

This clonotype was detected many times. The V gene is TRBV19, the J gene TRBJ2-7; 9 bases fit TRBD2. This CDR3 contains 16 residues. V shed 6 bases, J shed 4 bases, and the junction held 13 bases outside the gene matches. CDR1 is LNHDA and CDR2 is SQIVND in the germline V gene (reference sequence). The CDR3 DNA follows: TGTGCCAGTAGACCGGGACTAGCCCATTGGGGGTACGAGCAGTACTTC. Translation gives CASRPGLAHWGYEQYF.

The gene calls are TRBV7-2 and TRBJ1-2; D call uncertain. The CDR3 is 14 amino acids. Germline V lookup: CDR1 SGHTA, CDR2 FQGNSA. V was clipped by 3 bases and J by 3 bases, with 11 bases between them. The CDR3 nucleotides are TGTGCCAGCAGCTTGGGAGGGAGCTACTATGGCTACACCTTC. This gives the protein CASSLGGSYYGYTF.

The chain has TRBV5-4 and TRBJ2-5, with 8 bases lining up with TRBD1. Trimming at V came to 4 bases and at J to 4 bases, leaving 9 bases not matched to a gene. The germline gives CDR1 SGHNT, CDR2 YYREEE (reference sequence). This CDR3 is 15 amino acids long. This CDR3 reads CASSVQGVVRETQYF. The CDR3 DNA reads TGTGCCAGCAGCGTACAGGGGGTGGTCCGAGAGACCCAGTACTTC. The complete variable domain, with remaining parts taken from reference TRBV5-4 and TRBJ2-5, reads ETGVTQSPTHLIKTRGQQVTLRCSSQSGHNTVSWYQQALGQGPQFIFQYYREEENGRGNFPPRFSGLQFPNYSSELNVNALELDDSALYLCASSVQGVVRETQYFGPGTRLLVL.

A note on this clonotype: One junction end does not reproduce the germline sequence, and a read error may be involved. The chain uses TRBV5-8 and TRBJ1-2; D perhaps matches TRBD1 (6 bases). The CDR3 consists of 12 residues. Germline V CDR1 and CDR2: SGHTS, YDEGEE. The CDR3 loop reads CASRLVGGGYTF. The CDR3 nucleotides read TGTGCCAGCCGCTTAGTGGGGGGCGGCTACACCTTC.

This clonotype was observed a few times. The chain joins TRBV5-4 to TRBJ2-5; 13 bases agree with TRBD2. V lost 5 bases, J lost 2 bases, and 9 bases stayed unmatched. CDR3 length: 17 amino acids. CDR1 and CDR2 (germline): SGHNT, YYREEE (reference sequence). CDR3 protein: CASRLLTGLAGQETQYF. DNA for the CDR3: TGTGCCAGCAGACTGTTGACGGGACTAGCGGGGCAAGAGACCCAGTACTTC.

This rearrangement joins TRBV3-1 to TRBJ2-5; 9 bases agree with TRBD2. With V trimmed by 5 bases and J by 1 base, 8 bases remained unmatched. This CDR3 region has 16 residues. CDR1 is LGHDT and CDR2 is YNNKEL in the germline V gene (reference sequence). In nucleotides, the CDR3 is TGTGCCAGCAGCTACCGACTAGCGGACATCCAAGAGACCCAGTACTTC. As protein: CASSYRLADIQETQYF.

There are a few counts of this clonotype. V usage is TRBV5-5 and J usage is TRBJ2-2, with D uncertain. This CDR3 region has 14 residues. V lost 3 bases, J lost 3 bases, and 9 bases lay in between. CDR1 SGHKS and CDR2 YYEKEE come from the germline V gene (reference sequence). The CDR3 sequence: CASSSAPDTGELFF. CDR3 nucleotide sequence: TGTGCCAGCAGCTCAGCCCCAGACACCGGGGAGCTGTTTTTT.

V and J are TRBV7-2 and TRBJ2-7; 7 positions match TRBD1. Germline CDR1 is SGHTA and CDR2 is FQGNSA. Trimming took 5 bases from V and 2 from J; bases not matched to a gene: 6. There are 14 residues in the CDR3. In DNA, the CDR3 is TGTGCCAGCAGCCTGGACAGGATCCCCTACGAGCAGTACTTC. The encoded protein is CASSLDRIPYEQYF. Full variable domain (missing parts from reference TRBV7-2 and TRBJ2-7): GAGVSQSPSNKVTEKGKDVELRCDPISGHTALYWYRQSLGQGLEFLIYFQGNSAPDKSGLPSDRFSAERTGGSVSTLTIQRTQQEDSAVYLCASSLDRIPYEQYFGPGTRLTVT.

This chain joins TRBV5-1 and TRBJ1-5; 8 bases map to TRBD1. The CDR3 covers 14 residues. The V gene's germline CDR1 is SGHRS and CDR2 YFSETQ. V shed 4 bases, J shed 6 bases, and the junction held 6 bases outside the gene matches. CDR3 sequence reads: CASSPGGRGQPQHF. CDR3 sequence (DNA): TGCGCCAGCAGCCCAGGGGGCCGGGGTCAGCCCCAGCATTTT.

This clonotype appeared a few times. The J gene is TRBJ2-7, the V gene TRBV4-1; D unclear. CDR1 and CDR2 from the germline V gene are MGHRA and YSYEKL. CDR3 size: 16 residues. Deletions cut 4 bases from V and 1 base from J, with 17 bases between. CDR3 sequence: CASSPLLGPLSYEQYF. The CDR3 DNA reads as TGCGCCAGCAGCCCCTTGCTTGGCCCCCTATCCTACGAGCAGTACTTC.

The genes are TRBV29-1 and TRBJ2-7; TRBD2 matches at 10 bases. Looked up from germline, CDR1 is SQVTM and CDR2 is ANQGSEA. This CDR3 has 15 amino acids. The V segment lost 1 base and the J segment 3 bases; nucleotides outside the gene matches: 6. The CDR3: CSVEVGSGRRYEQYF. The CDR3 DNA reads as TGCAGCGTTGAAGTAGGTAGCGGGAGGCGCTACGAGCAGTACTTC.

This clonotype was observed a few times. This sequence joins TRBV2 and TRBJ2-5, with 9 bases aligning to TRBD2. This CDR3 has 15 amino acids. Per germline, CDR1 SNHLY and CDR2 FYNNEI. The junction had 3 bases not matched to a gene; V was cut back by 2 bases and J by 2 bases. The CDR3 here is CASSELAGIQETQYF. CDR3 bases: TGTGCCAGCAGTGAACTAGCGGGGATTCAAGAGACCCAGTACTTC.

The rearrangement joins TRBV7-2 to TRBJ1-6, with TRBD1 as a possible D gene (6 bases). The CDR3 has 15 amino acids. V was trimmed by 4 bases and J by 10 bases, leaving 17 bases between them. Germline CDR1 SGHTA, CDR2 FQGNSA. The CDR3 nucleotides read TGTGCCAGCAGCTCATTCCATGGGGGGCAATCACCCCTCCACTTT. Its translation: CASSSFHGGQSPLHF.

The gene calls are TRBV5-1 and TRBJ2-3; 7 bases fit TRBD2. Germline CDR1 is SGHRS and CDR2 is YFSETQ. This CDR3 has 16 residues. J gave up 0 bases and V 4 bases, and 8 bases lay outside the gene matches. CDR3 sequence: CASSRDAGVSTDTQYF. The CDR3 DNA sequence: TGCGCCAGCAGCCGGGACGCGGGAGTGAGCACAGATACGCAGTATTTT.

This clonotype was counted only a few times. The V gene is TRBV7-6, the J gene TRBJ1-4; D may be TRBD1 (5 bases). Germline CDR1 and CDR2: SGHVS and FNYEAQ. V lost 2 bases and J 8 bases, leaving 15 bases between the germline ends. The CDR3 extends over 15 amino acids. CDR3 sequence (DNA): TGTGCCAGCAGCTTAAATGGGGCGGTTGGGGAAAAACTGTTTTTT. Amino acid sequence: CASSLNGAVGEKLFF.

The V and J genes are TRBV19 and TRBJ2-7; D ambiguous. V was pared by 4 bases and J by 7 bases, with 8 bases between. The CDR3 has 11 residues. Looked up from germline, CDR1 is LNHDA and CDR2 is SQIVND (reference sequence). CDR3 residues: CASSTAGEQYF. CDR3 DNA: TGTGCCAGTAGTACTGCTGGGGAGCAGTACTTC.

The chain is built from TRBV7-9 and TRBJ2-3; 8 bases agree with TRBD1. After removal of 7 bases from V and 4 bases from J, the junction contained 10 bases not matched to a gene. Germline V gives CDR1 SEHNR, CDR2 FQNEAQ (reference sequence). CDR3 length: 15 residues. CDR3 DNA sequence: TGTGCCAGCACTCAACGGCAGGGGGCCTCAGATACGCAGTATTTT. The encoded protein is CASTQRQGASDTQYF. The full variable domain, in which reference TRBV7-9 and TRBJ2-3 provide the parts outside the CDR3, is DTGVSQNPRHKITKRGQNVTFRCDPISEHNRLYWYRQTLGQGPEFLTYFQNEAQLEKSRLLSDRFSAERPKGSFSTLEIQRTEQGDSAMYLCASTQRQGASDTQYFGPGTRLTVL.

Details on this clonotype: One junction end does not reproduce the germline sequence, and a read error may be involved. This chain links TRBV7-7 with TRBJ2-3; TRBD2 might be the D (6 bases). From germline, CDR1 is SSHAT and CDR2 FNYEAQ (reference sequence). CDR3 size: 13 residues. The CDR3 sequence: CASSLAEADTQYF. The CDR3 DNA sequence: TGTGCTAGCAGCTTAGCGGAGGCAGATACGCAGTATTTT.